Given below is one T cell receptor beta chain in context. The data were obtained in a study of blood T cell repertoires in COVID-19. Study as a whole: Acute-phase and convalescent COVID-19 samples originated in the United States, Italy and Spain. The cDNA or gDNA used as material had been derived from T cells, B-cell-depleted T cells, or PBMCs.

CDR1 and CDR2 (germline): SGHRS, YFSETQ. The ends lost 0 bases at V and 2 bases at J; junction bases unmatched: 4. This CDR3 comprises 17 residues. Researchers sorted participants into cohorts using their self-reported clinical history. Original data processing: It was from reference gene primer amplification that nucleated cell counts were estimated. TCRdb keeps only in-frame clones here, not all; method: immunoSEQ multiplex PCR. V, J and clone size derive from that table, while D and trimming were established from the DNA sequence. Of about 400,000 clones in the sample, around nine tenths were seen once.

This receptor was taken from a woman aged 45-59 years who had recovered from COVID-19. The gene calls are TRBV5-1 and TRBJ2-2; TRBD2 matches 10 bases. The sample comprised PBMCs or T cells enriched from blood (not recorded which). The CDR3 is CASSLAGLAANTGELFF. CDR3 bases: TGCGCCAGCAGCTTGGCCGGACTAGCGGCCAACACCGGGGAGCTGTTTTTT.